The 24 T cell receptor beta chains below come from one sample, sequenced in a study of CD8 T cells in ankylosing spondylitis. Via MiXCR, TCRdb re-called the 5' RACE reads, giving one row per CDR3 protein. The sample contains around 250,000 distinct CDR3 sequences, approximately 11% of which appear only once. The specimen sequenced was blood, either unsorted or a sorted T cell fraction (not recorded which). Receptor source: a male donor with ankylosing spondylitis or in good health (not recorded which).

This clonotype was detected once. A much more abundant neighbour one base away suggests this may be a read error. J is TRBJ1-5 and V is TRBV5-1; the D is unclear. The CDR3 has 14 amino acids. Germline V gene sequence: CDR1 SGHRS, CDR2 YFSETQ. Here the CDR3 DNA reads TGCGCCAGCAGCTTGGACAGCGGAAATCGGCCCCAGCATTTT. As protein: CASSLDSGNRPQHF.

The rearrangement uses TRBV5-6 and TRBJ2-2, with unresolved D. Trimming stripped 0 bases from V and 7 bases from J, with 10 bases between. The CDR3 runs to 14 residues. Germline values: CDR1 SGHDT, CDR2 YYEEEE. Here the CDR3 DNA reads TGTGCCAGCAGCTTGGTGGCTGACCACGGGGAGCTGTTTTTT. Amino acid sequence: CASSLVADHGELFF.

This clonotype has at least ten counts. The chain recombines TRBV5-6 with TRBJ2-1; either TRBD1 or TRBD2 may fit D (5 bases each). This CDR3 spans 15 amino acids. CDR1 is SGHDT, CDR2 YYEEEE, per germline. Trimming left V 1 base short and J 10 bases short, with 18 bases between. CDR3 in DNA: TGTGCCAGCAGCTTGATTCGGACTGGGGCGTGGGAGCAGTTCTTC. Translating gives CASSLIRTGAWEQFF.

As regards this clonotype: The junction shows a germline mismatch at one end, possibly a read error. V gene TRBV20-1 combines with J gene TRBJ1-5; the D is unclear. The length of the CDR3 is 12 residues. Germline V gene data show CDR1 as DFQATT and CDR2 as SNEGSKA (reference sequence). The CDR3 DNA reads TGCAGTGTGGACTCCCAGAATCAGCCCAAGCATTTT. Its translation: CSVDSQNQPKHF.

At least ten counts were recorded for this clonotype. This chain uses TRBV12-3 or TRBV12-4 with TRBJ2-7; perhaps TRBD1 as D (6 bases). CDR3 length: 13 residues. V was cut by 6 bases and J by 4 bases, with 13 bases left in between. The CDR3 is CASSSPGEYEQYF. In DNA form, the CDR3 reads TGTGCCAGCAGCTCCCCAGGGGAATACGAGCAGTACTTC.

This clonotype was picked up a small number of times. The genes are TRBV5-6 and TRBJ1-5; unclear D gene. The germline V gene encodes CDR1 SGHDT and CDR2 YYEEEE. V dropped 0 bases and J dropped 2 bases, with 9 bases sitting between them. This CDR3 contains 15 residues. CDR3 sequence: CASSLAIHGNQPQHF. DNA of the CDR3: TGTGCCAGCAGCTTGGCCATACATGGCAATCAGCCCCAGCATTTT.

On this clonotype itself: A much larger clone differs from this one at a single base, so this may be a read error. The gene calls are TRBV6-2 or TRBV6-3 and TRBJ1-4; possibly TRBD1 for D (6 bases). The germline V gene has CDR1 MNHEY and CDR2 SVGEGT. CDR3 length: 13 residues. The CDR3 reads CATAGTSNEKLLF. The CDR3 nucleotides are TGTGCCACCGCCGGGACATCGAATGAAAAACTGCTTTTT.

In this sample, this clonotype turned up a few times. The CDR3 DNA sequence: TGTGCCAGCAGCTTAGAGGGTTCTGACATTCAGTACTTC. It codes for CASSLEGSDIQYF. The V and J genes are TRBV7-9 and TRBJ2-4; D ambiguous. This CDR3 has 13 residues. Trimming removed 1 base from V and 8 bases from J, with 9 bases in between. Germline values: CDR1 SEHNR, CDR2 FQNEAQ (reference sequence).

This clonotype was seen repeatedly, ten times or more. The chain uses TRBV15 and TRBJ1-1, with a weak D call TRBD1 (6 bases). Trimming removed 3 bases from V and 4 bases from J, with 12 bases in between. Germline V gives CDR1 LNHNV, CDR2 YYDKDF (reference sequence). CDR3 size: 14 residues. CDR3 sequence reads: CATSSRTVGTEAFF. The CDR3 DNA is TGTGCCACCAGCAGTAGGACAGTCGGCACTGAAGCTTTCTTT.

This clonotype came up many times. In DNA, the CDR3 is TGCAGTGCTTTTGGGACGGAAAGCTCCTACGAGCAGTACTTC. This translates into CSAFGTESSYEQYF. The chain recombines TRBV20-1 with TRBJ2-7; the D gene could be TRBD1 or TRBD2 (5 bases each). The V gene's germline CDR1 is DFQATT and CDR2 SNEGSKA (reference sequence). The CDR3 length is 14 residues. The V and J ends lost 5 bases and 0 bases respectively, with 14 bases between them.

This clonotype was detected only a few times. The chain links TRBV20-1 to TRBJ2-1; the D gene is possibly TRBD2 (6 bases). Germline values: CDR1 DFQATT, CDR2 SNEGSKA (reference sequence). Trimming left V 0 bases short and J 3 bases short, with 18 bases between. This CDR3 is 17 amino acids long. The CDR3, as DNA: TGCAGTGCTAGAGACCCCTTTAGTAGCGGACTCTACAATGAGCAGTTCTTC. As protein: CSARDPFSSGLYNEQFF.

This clonotype was recorded many times. The V and J genes are TRBV20-1 and TRBJ2-5; TRBD2 matches 7 bases. Germline CDR1 is DFQATT and CDR2 is SNEGSKA (reference sequence). The CDR3 spans 14 residues. Trimming at V came to 4 bases and at J to 1 base, leaving 6 bases not matched to a gene. The CDR3 region is CSATPASGQETQYF. The CDR3, as DNA: TGCAGTGCTACCCCGGCTAGCGGCCAAGAGACCCAGTACTTC.

This clonotype came up many times. The chain links TRBV9 to TRBJ2-2, with TRBD1 as a possible D gene (5 bases). The CDR3 is 17 amino acids. V was cut by 4 bases and J by 6 bases, with 22 bases left in between. The germline gives CDR1 SGDLS, CDR2 YYNGEE. CDR3 residues: CASSNPRQLVDSGELFF. DNA for the CDR3: TGTGCCAGCAGCAACCCAAGACAGCTTGTAGATTCCGGGGAGCTGTTTTTT.

This clonotype was counted at least ten times. The rearrangement links TRBV29-1 to TRBJ2-7; no clear D. The CDR3 extends over 11 amino acids. Trimming removed 5 bases from V and 3 bases from J, with 8 bases in between. The germline V gene has CDR1 SQVTM and CDR2 ANQGSEA. The CDR3 nucleotides read TGCAGCGTTTTCAACAGCTACGAGCAGTACTTC. It encodes CSVFNSYEQYF.

This clonotype showed up many times. J is TRBJ2-3 and V is TRBV20-1; TRBD2 matches at 15 bases. This CDR3 is 16 amino acids long. Germline values: CDR1 DFQATT, CDR2 SNEGSKA (reference sequence). V gave up 5 bases and J gave up 0 bases; unmatched junction bases: 3. The CDR3 sequence: CSASGLAGGSTDTQYF. The CDR3 region has the DNA TGCAGTGCTTCCGGACTAGCGGGAGGGAGCACAGATACGCAGTATTTT.

This clonotype came up many times. The chain joins TRBV5-1 to TRBJ1-1; TRBD1 matches at 8 bases. CDR1 and CDR2 (germline): SGHRS, YFSETQ. This CDR3 has 13 amino acids. V lost 4 bases, J lost 9 bases, and 8 bases stayed unmatched. DNA of the CDR3: TGCGCCAGCAGCACCGGACAGGGAGGGAAAGCTTTCTTT. It is translated as CASSTGQGGKAFF.

This chain links TRBV5-1 with TRBJ1-1, with D unresolved. Trimming shortened V by 2 bases and J by 0 bases, and 11 bases separated the two germline ends. This CDR3 spans 15 amino acids. The germline V gene encodes CDR1 SGHRS and CDR2 YFSETQ. CDR3 nucleotide sequence: TGCGCCAGCAGCTTAATTGGAGGGTTGAACACTGAAGCTTTCTTT. This sequence encodes CASSLIGGLNTEAFF.

The chain carries TRBV20-1 and TRBJ2-2; D gene unclear. The V gene lost 2 bases and the J gene lost 0 bases, with 7 bases spanning the gap. CDR3 length: 14 residues. Germline values: CDR1 DFQATT, CDR2 SNEGSKA (reference sequence). In DNA form, the CDR3 reads TGCAGTGCTAGAAACCTTGCGAACACCGGGGAGCTGTTTTTT. This gives the protein CSARNLANTGELFF.

V and J are TRBV7-2 and TRBJ2-5, with D maybe TRBD2 (5 bases). CDR1 is SGHTA and CDR2 is FQGNSA in the germline V gene. The CDR3 is made up of 15 amino acids. Deletions cut 2 bases from V and 1 base from J, with 11 bases between. The CDR3 nucleotides read TGTGCCAGCAGCTTACTTGGGAGTCCCCAAGAGACCCAGTACTTC. Translation gives CASSLLGSPQETQYF.

The sample holds many counts of this clonotype. The rearrangement links TRBV28 to TRBJ2-7, with D uncertain. Deletions cut 4 bases from V and 0 bases from J, with 7 bases between. The CDR3 contains 13 residues. Looked up from germline, CDR1 is MDHEN and CDR2 is SYDVKM. The DNA of the CDR3 is TGTGCCAGCAGTTCAGCAGGCTCCTACGAGCAGTACTTC. It translates to CASSSAGSYEQYF.

CDR3 sequence reads: CASSLRGGPTNTGELFF. The CDR3 coding sequence is TGTGCCAGCAGCTTACGCGGGGGGCCTACGAACACCGGGGAGCTGTTTTTT. The chain has TRBV7-3 and TRBJ2-2; 8 positions match TRBD2. V trimming: 2 bases; J trimming: 0 bases; junction bases outside the gene matches: 5. Germline assignment: CDR1 SGHTA and CDR2 FQGTGA. The CDR3 has 17 amino acids. The variable domain in full, completed from reference TRBV7-3 and TRBJ2-2, reads GAGVSQTPSNKVTEKGKYVELRCDPISGHTALYWYRQSLGQGPEFLIYFQGTGAADDSGLPNDRFFAVRPEGSVSTLKIQRTERGDSAVYLCASSLRGGPTNTGELFFGEGSRLTVL.

There are many counts of this clonotype. In DNA, the CDR3 is TGTGCCAGCAGTTTGTGGGCCGGGGAGCTGTTTTTT. It yields the protein CASSLWAGELFF. V and J are TRBV12-3 or TRBV12-4 and TRBJ2-2; D gene uncertain. This CDR3 spans 12 amino acids. V dropped 3 bases and J dropped 6 bases, with 5 bases sitting between them.

This sequence joins TRBV2 and TRBJ2-3, with TRBD2 identical over 12 bases. CDR3 length: 15 amino acids. CDR1 and CDR2 (germline): SNHLY, FYNNEI. After removal of 6 bases from V and 4 bases from J, the junction contained 5 bases not matched to a gene. The CDR3 DNA follows: TGTGCCAGCAGGGCCCTAGCGGGGGGGCCAGATACGCAGTATTTT. It encodes CASRALAGGPDTQYF.

This clonotype was counted ten times or more. CDR3 nucleotide sequence: TGCAGTGCTGGCGGGACTGCTCACGAACTGGATGAGCAGTTCTTC. Residues: CSAGGTAHELDEQFF. The gene calls are TRBV20-1 and TRBJ2-1, with a tentative D call TRBD2 (6 bases). The CDR3 contains 15 residues. V was shortened by 5 bases and J by 8 bases, with 22 bases between the two germline ends. Germline lookup yields CDR1 DFQATT and CDR2 SNEGSKA (reference sequence).